The 22 T cell receptor beta chains listed next were all sequenced from one sample in a study of regulatory T cells in long-lasting Graves disease. Time point meaning: newly diagnosed GD, antithyroid drugs for less than 3 months. From RNA extracted from PBMCs, the TCR library was made. Arm-PCR of CDR3 regions with iRepertoire HTBI primers generated TCR beta libraries. Using its own MiXCR run on the multiplex PCR reads, TCRdb lists one record per CDR3 protein. Here the sample spans under 700,000 distinct CDR3 sequences, about 16% being singletons. This sample was shared with a second study, whose subject was T cells in Graves' hyperthyroidism and ophthalmopathy.

This specimen was peripheral blood mononuclear cells (PBMCs), taken at new diagnosis, from a patient treated with antithyroid drugs. These receptors originate from a woman aged 40-60 years with Graves disease.

The V call is TRBV3-1, the J call TRBJ1-6; D is ambiguous. V gave up 3 bases and J gave up 8 bases, with 8 bases separating them. This CDR3 is 13 amino acids long. The V gene's germline CDR1 is LGHDT and CDR2 YNNKEL (reference sequence). The CDR3 DNA follows: TGTGCCAGCAGCCAGGACGGTGATTCACCCCTCCACTTT. This sequence encodes CASSQDGDSPLHF.

This sequence joins TRBV6-1 and TRBJ1-1, with 9 bases aligning to TRBD1. There are 14 residues in the CDR3. CDR1 and CDR2 (germline): MNHNS, SASEGT. V was pared by 6 bases and J by 6 bases, with 8 bases of the junction left unmatched. The CDR3: CASSRKGQGSEAFF. The CDR3 coding sequence is TGTGCCAGCAGCCGCAAGGGACAGGGATCTGAAGCTTTCTTT.

The sample holds many counts of this clonotype. This chain's CDR3 is CASSLGSGVYQETQYF. In DNA, the CDR3 is TGCGCCAGCAGCTTGGGTTCCGGGGTGTACCAAGAGACCCAGTACTTC. The rearrangement links TRBV5-1 to TRBJ2-5; weak D call: TRBD2 (5 bases). V lost 0 bases and J 0 bases, leaving 12 bases between the germline ends. The germline V gene has CDR1 SGHRS and CDR2 YFSETQ. CDR3 length equals 16 residues.

This clonotype was detected ten times or more. The V gene is TRBV7-9, the J gene TRBJ1-1; no firm D call. The CDR3 sequence is 13 residues long. Germline V lookup: CDR1 SEHNR, CDR2 FQNEAQ (reference sequence). V was shortened by 4 bases and J by 2 bases, with 8 bases between the two germline ends. CDR3 sequence reads: CASSSTENTEAFF. The DNA for the CDR3 is TGTGCCAGCAGCTCCACAGAAAACACTGAAGCTTTCTTT.

The chain is built from TRBV18 and TRBJ1-3; the D gene is possibly TRBD1 (5 bases). This CDR3 comprises 14 residues. The V end lost 5 bases, the J end lost 0 bases, and 8 bases lay between the germline ends. Per the germline V gene, CDR1 is KGHSH and CDR2 is LQKENI. This CDR3 is CASSAGNSGNTIYF. In DNA form, the CDR3 reads TGTGCCAGCTCAGCAGGGAACTCTGGAAACACCATATATTTT.

This clonotype was counted ten times or more. This chain links TRBV7-8 with TRBJ1-4, with TRBD1 identical over 11 bases. V was clipped by 8 bases and J by 0 bases; unmatched bases: 5. Germline values: CDR1 SGHVS, CDR2 FQNEAQ. This CDR3 has 16 amino acids. CDR3 DNA: TGTGCCAGCCGGACAGGGGGCGTAGCAACTAATGAAAAACTGTTTTTT. Amino acid sequence: CASRTGGVATNEKLFF. The entire variable domain, with the rest obtained from reference TRBV7-8 and TRBJ1-4, is as follows: GAGVSQSPRYKVAKRGQDVALRCDPISGHVSLFWYQQALGQGPEFLTYFQNEAQLDKSGLPSDRFFAERPEGSVSTLKIQRTQQEDSAVYLCASRTGGVATNEKLFFGSGTQLSVL.

This clonotype was detected a few times. The chain joins TRBV5-1 to TRBJ2-5, with TRBD2 identical over 12 bases. The CDR3 is made up of 16 amino acids. Germline trimming cut 0 bases from V and 4 bases from J; bases unmatched to any gene: 4. From germline, CDR1 is SGHRS and CDR2 YFSETQ. This CDR3 reads CASSLVPSGGAETQYF. The DNA of the CDR3 is TGCGCCAGCAGCTTGGTTCCTAGCGGGGGGGCAGAGACCCAGTACTTC.

This clonotype has at least ten counts. The genes are TRBV5-1 and TRBJ1-5; the D gene is possibly TRBD1 (5 bases). The V gene lost 0 bases and the J gene lost 3 bases, with 10 bases spanning the gap. The V gene's germline CDR1 is SGHRS and CDR2 YFSETQ. This CDR3 region has 15 residues. This chain's CDR3 is CASSLAGILNQPQHF. CDR3 DNA sequence: TGCGCCAGCAGCTTGGCAGGGATCCTCAATCAGCCCCAGCATTTT. Variable domain in full (rest from reference TRBV5-1 and TRBJ1-5): KAGVTQTPRYLIKTRGQQVTLSCSPISGHRSVSWYQQTPGQGLQFLFEYFSETQRNKGNFPGRFSGRQFSNSRSEMNVSTLELGDSALYLCASSLAGILNQPQHFGDGTRLSIL.

The sample holds many counts of this clonotype. The chain uses TRBV11-3 and TRBJ2-5; the D is unclear. There are 14 residues in the CDR3. Trimming cost V 0 bases and J 5 bases, with 10 bases left between them. CDR1 is SGHNT and CDR2 is YENEEA in the germline V gene. Here the CDR3 reads CASSLEGLAETQYF. The CDR3 nucleotides read TGTGCCAGCAGCTTAGAGGGGTTGGCGGAGACCCAGTACTTC.

This clonotype was detected ten times or more. The chain couples TRBV30 to TRBJ1-4, with D perhaps matching TRBD1 (5 bases). The germline V gene has CDR1 GTSNPN and CDR2 SVGIG (reference sequence). Trimming left V 2 bases short and J 7 bases short, with 11 bases between. CDR3 length equals 13 residues. CDR3 region: CAWSRMGGEKLFF. CDR3 sequence (DNA): TGTGCCTGGAGTCGCATGGGGGGTGAAAAACTGTTTTTT. The full variable domain, in which reference TRBV30 and TRBJ1-4 provide the parts outside the CDR3, is SQTIHQWPATLVQPVGSPLSLECTVEGTSNPNLYWYRQAAGRGLQLLFYSVGIGQISSEVPQNLSASRPQDRQFILSSKKLLLSDSGFYLCAWSRMGGEKLFFGSGTQLSVL.

The chain recombines TRBV7-3 with TRBJ1-1, with D possibly being TRBD1 (5 bases). The V gene lost 3 bases and the J gene lost 1 base, with 21 bases spanning the gap. Germline loops: CDR1 SGHTA, CDR2 FQGTGA. The CDR3 has 18 amino acids. For the CDR3, the DNA is TGTGCCAGCAGCTTGCCCTCCGAGGAGGGGAGGAGGAACACTGAAGCTTTCTTT. Translation: CASSLPSEEGRRNTEAFF.

This clonotype has a count of ten or more. The chain links TRBV12-3 or TRBV12-4 to TRBJ1-5, with TRBD1 as a possible D gene (5 bases). The CDR3 is made up of 14 amino acids. With 6 bases removed from V and 6 bases from J, the gap between germline ends came to 15 bases. The CDR3 protein is CASSDQVGVQPQHF. CDR3 sequence (DNA): TGTGCCAGCAGCGACCAGGTGGGGGTTCAGCCCCAGCATTTT.

This clonotype was seen once. The CDR3 spells CASSLIGDSNQPQHF. In nucleotides, the CDR3 is TGTGCCAGCAGTTTGATCGGGGATAGCAATCAGCCCCAGCATTTT. This chain joins TRBV28 and TRBJ1-5, with D uncertain. Between the trimmed V and J ends, which lost 3 bases and 0 bases, there was a span of 9 bases. The germline V gene encodes CDR1 MDHEN and CDR2 SYDVKM. CDR3 size: 15 residues.

This clonotype has just a few counts. The chain couples TRBV20-1 to TRBJ1-4; D unresolved. V was cut by 7 bases and J by 8 bases, with 14 bases left in between. The CDR3 has 12 amino acids. Germline CDR1 reads DFQATT; CDR2 reads SNEGSKA (reference sequence). Here the CDR3 reads CSVRPTSEKLFF. The CDR3 DNA is TGCAGTGTGAGACCTACGAGCGAAAAACTGTTTTTT.

This clonotype was picked up many times. This chain uses TRBV7-2 with TRBJ2-7; TRBD2 is a possible D gene (5 bases). Germline CDR1 SGHTA, CDR2 FQGNSA. This CDR3 comprises 14 residues. The V end lost 2 bases, the J end lost 5 bases, and 13 bases lay between the germline ends. The CDR3 DNA reads TGTGCCAGCAGCTTAAGGTTACTAGACGACGAGCAGTACTTC. Its protein is CASSLRLLDDEQYF.

This chain connects TRBV20-1 to TRBJ2-7; D uncertain. The CDR3 runs 14 residues. Per germline, CDR1 DFQATT and CDR2 SNEGSKA (reference sequence). V lost 0 bases to trimming and J lost 5 bases, with 14 bases between them. The CDR3 loop is CSARDVWTRNEQYF. The CDR3 bases are TGCAGTGCTAGAGATGTGTGGACCCGGAACGAGCAGTACTTC.

The chain has TRBV10-2 and TRBJ1-2, with 12 bases lining up with TRBD1. Germline V lookup: CDR1 WSHSY, CDR2 SAAADI. The CDR3 totals 13 residues. J lost 14 bases, V lost 4 bases, and 8 bases had no gene match. DNA for the CDR3: TGCGCCAGCAGTGGGGACAGGGGGCCCCCGATTACCTTC. Translating it yields CASSGDRGPPITF.

This clonotype was observed many times. CDR3 protein: CASSFMARIAYGYTF. The DNA of the CDR3 is TGTGCCAGCAGTTTCATGGCCCGGATAGCCTATGGCTACACCTTC. J is TRBJ1-2 and V is TRBV12-3 or TRBV12-4; D not certain. This CDR3 comprises 15 residues. V lost 3 bases, J lost 4 bases, and 15 bases lay in between.

This clonotype was detected many times. The chain combines TRBV29-1 with TRBJ2-1; the D gene is possibly TRBD2 (5 bases). The CDR3 is 13 residues long. Looked up from germline, CDR1 is SQVTM and CDR2 is ANQGSEA. V lost 3 bases, J lost 5 bases, and 11 bases lay in between. CDR3 sequence: CSVEDSLHNEQFF. CDR3 coding DNA: TGCAGCGTTGAGGACTCACTACACAATGAGCAGTTCTTC.

In its sample, this clonotype was seen many times. This sequence joins TRBV12-3 or TRBV12-4 and TRBJ1-1; no reliable D call. The length of the CDR3 is 13 residues. The V end was cut by 5 bases, the J end by 4 bases, with 11 bases between. As DNA, the CDR3 is TGTGCCAGCAGTCAAGGAATGAGCACTGAAGCTTTCTTT. It yields the protein CASSQGMSTEAFF.

This clonotype was counted at least ten times. The genes are TRBV28 and TRBJ2-7; the D gene could be TRBD1 or TRBD2 (6 bases each). With 6 bases removed from V and 4 bases from J, the gap between germline ends came to 34 bases. The germline V gene encodes CDR1 MDHEN and CDR2 SYDVKM. This CDR3 has 20 amino acids. The CDR3, as DNA: TGTGCCAGCAGCCTTACTAGCCGACCAAGATGGGGGCGAGGGTTATACGAGCAGTACTTC. It translates to CASSLTSRPRWGRGLYEQYF.

This clonotype was seen once. The V and J genes are TRBV7-2 and TRBJ2-2, with D hard to call. The V gene lost 1 base and the J gene lost 6 bases, with 6 bases spanning the gap. Per germline, CDR1 SGHTA and CDR2 FQGNSA. The length of the CDR3 is 13 residues. The CDR3 reads CASSLVLAGELFF. DNA for the CDR3: TGTGCCAGCAGCTTAGTTTTGGCCGGGGAGCTGTTTTTT.